Listed below are T cell receptor beta chains from one sample, sequenced in a study of long-term antiretroviral therapy in people with HIV. Profiled with immunoSEQ multiplex PCR; TCRdb holds only in-frame clones, not every one. The table includes around 16,000 clones, roughly 90% detected once. Sequencing was performed on unsorted PBMCs, taken 0.7 years before starting antiretroviral therapy. The receptors here all came from a man aged 50-60 years with HIV. CDR3s include the opening cysteine and the closing phenylalanine or tryptophan. The D gene is left open where the match is weak.

j_call | cdr3_length | v_call | d_call | cdr3_aa
TRBJ2-3 | 17 | TRBV5-1 | TRBD2 | CASSLVLAAMSTDTQYF
TRBJ1-6 | 13 | TRBV4-3 | . | CASSQEFGSPLHF
TRBJ2-7 | 14 | TRBV19 | . | CASSMWGASYEQYF
TRBJ2-5 | 14 | TRBV5-1 | TRBD2 | CASSLTSGQETQYF
TRBJ2-5 | 19 | TRBV9 | TRBD2 | CASSAARTSGTRYQETQYF
TRBJ1-4 | 13 | TRBV5-6 | . | CASSLKGIEKLFF
TRBJ2-1 | 16 | TRBV5-6 | TRBD1 | CASSLDRGEVYNEQFF
TRBJ2-1 | 14 | TRBV2 | . | CASSVSAYYNEQFF
TRBJ2-1 | 14 | TRBV29-1 | TRBD2 | CSVGLRTRNNEQFF
TRBJ2-4 | 18 | TRBV5-1 | . | CASSLGGAGVRGKNIQYF
TRBJ1-2 | 15 | TRBV7-9 | TRBD1 | CASSLWDREDYGYTF
TRBJ1-1 | 17 | TRBV14 | . | CASSQDWALEMNTEAFF
TRBJ2-5 | 14 | TRBV6-6 | TRBD2 | CASRPSGGLETQYF
TRBJ1-1 | 14 | TRBV7-3 | . | CASSPTGGIAKAFF
TRBJ1-2 | 13 | TRBV2 | . | CASTLAGPDGYTF
TRBJ1-5 | 15 | TRBV6-1 | TRBD1 | CASSTWGQINQPQHF
TRBJ2-3 | 14 | TRBV7-9 | TRBD2 | CASSSGLAADTQYF
TRBJ2-5 | 17 | TRBV14 | . | CASSQDQWAEQQETQYF
TRBJ1-1 | 17 | TRBV28 | TRBD1 | CASSFLGQGARRTEAFF
TRBJ1-4 | 14 | TRBV4-2 | . | CASSQEGANEKLFF
TRBJ2-7 | 20 | TRBV18 | . | CASSPLSLVALLESSYEQYF
TRBJ1-2 | 17 | TRBV18 | TRBD1 | CASSPSLTGQGALGYTF
TRBJ2-3 | 12 | TRBV2 | . | CASSLVSDTQYF
TRBJ2-7 | 15 | TRBV5-6 | . | CASSLGRARAYEQYF
TRBJ2-1 | 14 | TRBV19 | TRBD2 | CASSIRTSGNEQFF
TRBJ2-7 | 15 | TRBV5-1 | TRBD1 | CASSNGQGFTYEQYF
TRBJ2-7 | 13 | TRBV10-1 | . | CASSEDLLYEQYF
TRBJ1-5 | 14 | TRBV2 | . | CASRLVGAGQPQHF
TRBJ1-2 | 14 | TRBV5-1 | . | CASSFGREGYGYTF
TRBJ2-4 | 16 | TRBV1 | . | CTSSPSWERTKNIQYF
TRBJ1-2 | 15 | TRBV6-5 | . | CASSSTGDTNYGYTF
TRBJ1-5 | 17 | TRBV4-3 | . | CASSQDFGSSLGKPQHF
TRBJ1-5 | 13 | TRBV6-5 | . | CASSNVRNQPQHF
TRBJ2-4 | 17 | TRBV29-1 | TRBD2 | CSVETSGRGLAKNIQYF
TRBJ2-7 | 17 | TRBV5-6 | TRBD2 | CASSSPRGSGRVYEQYF
TRBJ1-2 | 15 | TRBV5-1 | . | CASSLDRTKNYGYTF
TRBJ2-3 | 14 | TRBV7-9 | . | CASSFARVTDTQYF
TRBJ1-1 | 15 | TRBV5-1 | TRBD1 | CASSLLGTENTEAFF
TRBJ2-7 | 14 | TRBV6-1 | . | CASSLLALNYEQYF
TRBJ2-2 | 15 | TRBV4-1 | . | CASAVVDSYTGELFF
TRBJ2-5 | 15 | TRBV6-5 | . | CASSYLGDYQETQYF
TRBJ2-1 | 15 | TRBV5-1 | TRBD2 | CASSYGTSGYNEQFF
TRBJ2-3 | 13 | TRBV30 | . | CAWTILAPDTQYF
TRBJ2-7 | 15 | TRBV7-2 | . | CASSLGSGKLYEQYF